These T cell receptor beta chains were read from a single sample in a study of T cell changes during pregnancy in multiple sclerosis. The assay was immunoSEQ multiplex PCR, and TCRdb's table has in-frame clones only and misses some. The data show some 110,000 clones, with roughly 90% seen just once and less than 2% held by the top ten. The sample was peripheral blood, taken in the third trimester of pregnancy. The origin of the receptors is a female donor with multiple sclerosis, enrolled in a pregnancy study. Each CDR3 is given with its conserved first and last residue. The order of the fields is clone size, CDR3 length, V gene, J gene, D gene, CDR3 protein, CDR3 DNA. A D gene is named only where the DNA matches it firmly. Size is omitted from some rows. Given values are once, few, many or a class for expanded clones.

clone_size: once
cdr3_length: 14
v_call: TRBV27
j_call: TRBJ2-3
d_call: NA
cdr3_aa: CASSLMGGTDTQYF
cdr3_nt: TGTGCCAGCAGTTTAATGGGAGGCACAGATACGCAGTATTTT

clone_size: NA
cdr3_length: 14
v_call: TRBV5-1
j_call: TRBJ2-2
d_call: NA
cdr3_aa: CASRRERVGGELFF
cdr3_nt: TGCGCCAGCAGGAGAGAGCGGGTAGGCGGGGAGCTGTTTTTT

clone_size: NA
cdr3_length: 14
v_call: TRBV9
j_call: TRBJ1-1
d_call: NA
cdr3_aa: CASSFSLENTEAFF
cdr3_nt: TGTGCCAGCAGCTTTAGCCTAGAGAACACTGAAGCTTTCTTT

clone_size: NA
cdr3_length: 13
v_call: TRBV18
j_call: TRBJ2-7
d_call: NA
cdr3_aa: CASSPSGGHEQYF
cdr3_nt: TGTGCCAGCTCACCATCGGGGGGCCACGAGCAGTACTTC

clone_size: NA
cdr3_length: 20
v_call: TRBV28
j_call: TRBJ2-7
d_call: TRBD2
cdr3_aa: CASSFVLGLAGAPPSYEQYF
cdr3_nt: TGTGCCAGCAGTTTCGTCCTGGGACTAGCGGGGGCTCCCCCCTCCTACGAGCAGTACTTC

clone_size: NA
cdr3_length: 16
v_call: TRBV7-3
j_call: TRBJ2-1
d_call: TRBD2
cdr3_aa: CASSLTPGGPDNEQFF
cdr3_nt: TGTGCCAGCAGCTTAACGCCGGGGGGGCCGGACAATGAGCAGTTCTTC

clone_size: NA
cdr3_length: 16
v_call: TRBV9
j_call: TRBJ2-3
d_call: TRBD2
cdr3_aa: CASSLISGTREDTQYF
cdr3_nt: TGTGCCAGCAGTCTTATTAGCGGGACCCGCGAAGATACGCAGTATTTT

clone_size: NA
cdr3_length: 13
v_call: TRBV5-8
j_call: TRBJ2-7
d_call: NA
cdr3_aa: CASSSDSLNEQYF
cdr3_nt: TGTGCCAGCAGCTCCGACAGTCTAAACGAGCAGTACTTC

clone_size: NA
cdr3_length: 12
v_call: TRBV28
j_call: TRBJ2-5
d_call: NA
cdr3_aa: CASKRGGETQYF
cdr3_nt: TGTGCCAGCAAAAGGGGGGGAGAGACCCAGTACTTC

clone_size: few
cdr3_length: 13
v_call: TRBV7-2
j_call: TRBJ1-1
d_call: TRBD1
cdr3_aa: CASRDRWNTEAFF
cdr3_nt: TGTGCCAGCAGGGACAGGTGGAACACTGAAGCTTTCTTT

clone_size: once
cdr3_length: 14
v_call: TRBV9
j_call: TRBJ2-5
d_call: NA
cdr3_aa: CASSVVGGKETQYF
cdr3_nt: TGTGCCAGCAGCGTAGTAGGCGGGAAGGAGACCCAGTACTTC

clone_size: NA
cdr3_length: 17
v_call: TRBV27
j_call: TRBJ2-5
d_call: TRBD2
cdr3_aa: CASSPPSGRAGWETQYF
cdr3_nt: TGTGCCAGCAGTCCCCCTAGCGGGAGGGCCGGGTGGGAGACCCAGTACTTC

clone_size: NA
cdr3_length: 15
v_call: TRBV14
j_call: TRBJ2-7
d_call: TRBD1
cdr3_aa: CASSLSGTGSYEQYF
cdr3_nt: TGTGCCAGCAGCCTCTCAGGGACAGGGTCCTACGAGCAGTACTTC

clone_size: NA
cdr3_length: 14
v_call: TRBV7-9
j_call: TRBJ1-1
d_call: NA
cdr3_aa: CASTPSGWGTEAFF
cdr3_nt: TGTGCCAGCACGCCTAGCGGGTGGGGCACTGAAGCTTTCTTT

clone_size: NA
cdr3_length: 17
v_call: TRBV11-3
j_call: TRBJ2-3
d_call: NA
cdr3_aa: CASSSGGETSSTDTQYF
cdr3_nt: TGTGCCAGCAGCTCCGGCGGGGAGACCTCTAGCACAGATACGCAGTATTTT

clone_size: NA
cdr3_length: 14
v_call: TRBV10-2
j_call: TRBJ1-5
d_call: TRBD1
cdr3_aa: CASSESDRGQPQHF
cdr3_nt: TGCGCCAGCAGTGAGTCGGACAGGGGTCAGCCCCAGCATTTT

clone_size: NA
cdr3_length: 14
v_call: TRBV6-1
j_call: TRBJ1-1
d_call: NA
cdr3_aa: CASSRGGQNTEAFF
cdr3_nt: TGTGCCAGCAGTCGGGGGGGGCAGAACACTGAAGCTTTCTTT

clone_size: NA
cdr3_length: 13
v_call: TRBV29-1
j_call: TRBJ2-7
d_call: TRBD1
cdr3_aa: CSAATGEPYEQYF
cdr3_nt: TGCAGCGCCGCGACAGGGGAACCCTACGAGCAGTACTTC

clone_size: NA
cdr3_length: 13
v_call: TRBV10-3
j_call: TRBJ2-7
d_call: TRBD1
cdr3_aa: CAISGTGDHEQYF
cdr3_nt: TGTGCCATCAGTGGGACAGGGGACCACGAGCAGTACTTC

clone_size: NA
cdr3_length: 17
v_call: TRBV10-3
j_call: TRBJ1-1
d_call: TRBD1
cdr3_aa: CAIRPSGQGIMNTEAFF
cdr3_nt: TGTGCCATCAGACCATCCGGACAGGGCATTATGAACACTGAAGCTTTCTTT

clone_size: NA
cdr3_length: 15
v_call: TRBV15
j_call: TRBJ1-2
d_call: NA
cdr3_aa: CATSRDFTANYGYTF
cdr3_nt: TGTGCCACCAGCAGAGATTTTACAGCTAACTATGGCTACACCTTC

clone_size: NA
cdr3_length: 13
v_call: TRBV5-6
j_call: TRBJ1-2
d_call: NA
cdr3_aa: CASSLRGIYGYTF
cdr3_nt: TGTGCCAGCAGCTTGAGGGGGATCTATGGCTACACCTTC

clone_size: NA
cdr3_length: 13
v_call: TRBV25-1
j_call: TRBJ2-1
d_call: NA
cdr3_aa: CASSEPGSDEQFF
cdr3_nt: TGTGCCAGCAGTGAACCCGGGAGCGATGAGCAGTTCTTC

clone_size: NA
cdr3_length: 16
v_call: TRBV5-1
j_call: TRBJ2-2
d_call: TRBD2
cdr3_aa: CASSLEGGSGTGELFF
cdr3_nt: TGCGCCAGCAGCTTGGAGGGCGGGAGCGGCACCGGGGAGCTGTTTTTT

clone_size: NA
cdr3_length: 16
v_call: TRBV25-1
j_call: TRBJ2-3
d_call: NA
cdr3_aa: CASSGGWGDPSDTQYF
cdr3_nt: TGTGCCAGCAGTGGGGGTTGGGGGGATCCCTCAGATACGCAGTATTTT

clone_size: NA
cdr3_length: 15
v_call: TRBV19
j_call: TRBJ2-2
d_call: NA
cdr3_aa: CASSMWALNTGELFF
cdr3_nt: TGTGCCAGTAGTATGTGGGCCCTAAACACCGGGGAGCTGTTTTTT

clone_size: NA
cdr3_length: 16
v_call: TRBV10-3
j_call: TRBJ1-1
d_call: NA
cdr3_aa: CAISESPAGEGTEAFF
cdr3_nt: TGTGCCATCAGTGAGTCCCCGGCGGGGGAGGGGACTGAAGCTTTCTTT

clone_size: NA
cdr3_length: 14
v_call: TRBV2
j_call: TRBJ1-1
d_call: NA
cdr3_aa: CASKDQGLLTEAFF
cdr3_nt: TGTGCAAGCAAAGATCAGGGGCTTCTTACTGAAGCTTTCTTT

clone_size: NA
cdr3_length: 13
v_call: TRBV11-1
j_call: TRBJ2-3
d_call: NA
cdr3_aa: CASSQTTSPTQYF
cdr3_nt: TGTGCCAGCAGCCAGACGACTAGTCCCACGCAGTATTTT

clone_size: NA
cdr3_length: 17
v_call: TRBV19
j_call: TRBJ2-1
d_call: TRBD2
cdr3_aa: CASSPRLAGGIYNEQFF
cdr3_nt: TGTGCCAGTAGTCCGCGGCTAGCGGGAGGAATTTACAATGAGCAGTTCTTC

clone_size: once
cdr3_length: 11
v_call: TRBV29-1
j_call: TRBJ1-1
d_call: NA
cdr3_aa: CSVGQGTEAFF
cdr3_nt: TGCAGCGTTGGGCAGGGTACTGAAGCTTTCTTT

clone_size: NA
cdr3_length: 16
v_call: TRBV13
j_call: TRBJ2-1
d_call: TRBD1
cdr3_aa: CASSHSGGQGYNEQFF
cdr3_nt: TGTGCCAGCAGCCATTCGGGGGGACAGGGTTACAATGAGCAGTTCTTC

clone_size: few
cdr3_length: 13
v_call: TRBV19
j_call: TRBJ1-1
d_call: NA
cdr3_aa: CASSITRDTEAFF
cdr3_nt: TGTGCCAGTTCTATAACTCGGGACACTGAAGCTTTCTTT

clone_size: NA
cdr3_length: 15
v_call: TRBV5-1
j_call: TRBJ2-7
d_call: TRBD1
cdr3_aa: CASSHPGQGAHEQYF
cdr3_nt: TGCGCCAGCAGCCACCCGGGACAGGGGGCCCACGAGCAGTACTTC

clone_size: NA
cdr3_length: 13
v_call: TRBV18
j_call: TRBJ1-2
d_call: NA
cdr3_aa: CASSEAQSYGYTF
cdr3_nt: TGTGCCAGCTCGGAGGCGCAGAGCTATGGCTACACCTTC

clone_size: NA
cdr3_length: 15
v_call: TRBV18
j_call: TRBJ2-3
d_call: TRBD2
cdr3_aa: CASSPASGAADTQYF
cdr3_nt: TGTGCCAGCTCACCAGCTAGCGGGGCCGCAGATACGCAGTATTTT

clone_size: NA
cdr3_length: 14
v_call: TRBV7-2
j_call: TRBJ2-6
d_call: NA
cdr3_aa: CASSNVAGANVLTF
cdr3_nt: TGTGCCAGCAGCAATGTAGCTGGGGCCAACGTCCTGACTTTC

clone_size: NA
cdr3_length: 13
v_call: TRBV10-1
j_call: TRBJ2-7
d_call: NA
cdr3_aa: CASSESPGYEQYF
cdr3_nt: TGCGCCAGCAGTGAGTCACCGGGTTACGAGCAGTACTTC

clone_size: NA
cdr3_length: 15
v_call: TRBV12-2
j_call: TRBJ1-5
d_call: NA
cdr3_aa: CASRLADRAPYPQHF
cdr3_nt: TGTGCAAGTCGCTTAGCTGACAGGGCCCCGTATCCCCAGCATTTT

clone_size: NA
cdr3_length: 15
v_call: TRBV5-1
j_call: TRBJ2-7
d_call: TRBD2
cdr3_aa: CASSHLLAGNYEQYF
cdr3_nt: TGCGCCAGCAGCCACCTTCTAGCGGGTAACTACGAGCAGTACTTC

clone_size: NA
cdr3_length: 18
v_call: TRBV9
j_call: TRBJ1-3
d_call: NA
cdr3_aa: CASSARPVLGGSGNTIYF
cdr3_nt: TGTGCCAGCAGCGCCAGGCCAGTCCTCGGGGGATCTGGAAACACCATATATTTT

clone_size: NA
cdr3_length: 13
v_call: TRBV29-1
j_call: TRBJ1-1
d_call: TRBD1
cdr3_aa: CSVPQGVNTEAFF
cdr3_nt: TGCAGCGTACCACAGGGGGTGAACACTGAAGCTTTCTTT

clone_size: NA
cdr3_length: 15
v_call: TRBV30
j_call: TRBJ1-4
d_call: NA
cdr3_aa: CAWSVFAGINEKLFF
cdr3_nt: TGTGCCTGGAGTGTCTTTGCGGGGATTAATGAAAAACTGTTTTTT

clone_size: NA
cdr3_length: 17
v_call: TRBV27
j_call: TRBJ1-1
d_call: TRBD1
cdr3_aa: CASSLSARTGANTEAFF
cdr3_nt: TGTGCCAGCAGTTTATCGGCTCGGACAGGGGCGAACACTGAAGCTTTCTTT

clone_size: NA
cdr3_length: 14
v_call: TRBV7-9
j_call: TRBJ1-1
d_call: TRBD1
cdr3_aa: CASSLGSQGREAFF
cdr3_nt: TGTGCCAGCAGCTTAGGTTCACAGGGGAGAGAAGCTTTCTTT

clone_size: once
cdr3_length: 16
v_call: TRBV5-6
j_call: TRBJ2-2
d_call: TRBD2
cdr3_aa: CASSPTGLAGSGELFF
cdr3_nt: TGTGCCAGCAGCCCGACCGGGCTAGCGGGATCCGGGGAGCTGTTTTTT

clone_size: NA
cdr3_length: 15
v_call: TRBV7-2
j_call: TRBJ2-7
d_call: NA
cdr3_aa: CASSLDGGSSYEQYF
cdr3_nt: TGTGCCAGCAGCTTAGACGGAGGGAGCTCCTACGAGCAGTACTTC

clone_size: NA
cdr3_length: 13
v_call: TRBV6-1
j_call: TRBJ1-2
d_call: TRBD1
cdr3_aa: CASSPDRGPGYTF
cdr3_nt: TGTGCCAGCAGCCCCGACAGGGGTCCGGGCTACACCTTC

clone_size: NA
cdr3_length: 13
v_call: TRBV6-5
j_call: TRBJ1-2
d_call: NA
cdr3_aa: CASRGLFSYGYTF
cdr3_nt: TGTGCCAGCAGGGGGCTGTTTTCCTATGGCTACACCTTC

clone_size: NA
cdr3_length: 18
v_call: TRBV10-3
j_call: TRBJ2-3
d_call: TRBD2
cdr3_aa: CAISESSAASGKTDTQYF
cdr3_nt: TGTGCCATCAGTGAGTCGTCGGCGGCTAGCGGGAAGACAGATACGCAGTATTTT

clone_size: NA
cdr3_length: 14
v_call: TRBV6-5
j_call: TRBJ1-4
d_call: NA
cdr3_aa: CASSYEVSNSKLFF
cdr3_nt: TGTGCCAGCAGTTACGAGGTCTCAAATTCTAAACTGTTTTTT

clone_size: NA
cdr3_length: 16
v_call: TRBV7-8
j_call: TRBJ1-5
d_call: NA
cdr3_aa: CASSFFARDSNQPQHF
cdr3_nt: TGTGCCAGCAGCTTTTTCGCCCGGGATAGCAATCAGCCCCAGCATTTT

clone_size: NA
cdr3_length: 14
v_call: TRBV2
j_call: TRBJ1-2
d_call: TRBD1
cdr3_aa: CASSDGTAYYGYTF
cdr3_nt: TGTGCCAGCAGTGACGGGACAGCTTACTATGGCTACACCTTC

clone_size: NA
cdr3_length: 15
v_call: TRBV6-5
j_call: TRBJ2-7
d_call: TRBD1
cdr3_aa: CASTHGQGLSYEQYF
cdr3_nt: TGTGCCAGCACCCACGGACAGGGGCTCTCCTACGAGCAGTACTTC